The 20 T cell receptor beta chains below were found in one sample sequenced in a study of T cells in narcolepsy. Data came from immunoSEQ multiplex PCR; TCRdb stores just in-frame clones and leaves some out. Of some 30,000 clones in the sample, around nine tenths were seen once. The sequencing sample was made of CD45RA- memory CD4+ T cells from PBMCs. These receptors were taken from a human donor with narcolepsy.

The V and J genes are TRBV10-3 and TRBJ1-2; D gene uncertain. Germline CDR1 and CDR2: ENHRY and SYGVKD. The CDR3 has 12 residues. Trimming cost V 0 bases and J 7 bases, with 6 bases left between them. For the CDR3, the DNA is TGTGCCATCAGTGAGTCCGGACGTGGCTACACCTTC. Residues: CAISESGRGYTF.

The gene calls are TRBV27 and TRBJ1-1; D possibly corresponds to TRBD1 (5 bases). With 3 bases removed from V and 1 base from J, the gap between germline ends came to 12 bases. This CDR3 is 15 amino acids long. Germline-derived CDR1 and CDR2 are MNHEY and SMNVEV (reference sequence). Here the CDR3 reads CASSLSRTGNTEAFF. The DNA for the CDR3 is TGTGCCAGCAGTTTGTCCCGTACAGGGAACACTGAAGCTTTCTTT.

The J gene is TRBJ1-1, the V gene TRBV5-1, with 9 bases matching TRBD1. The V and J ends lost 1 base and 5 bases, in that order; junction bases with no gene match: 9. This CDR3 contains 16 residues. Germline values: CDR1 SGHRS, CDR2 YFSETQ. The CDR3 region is CASSLSTGGAGTEAFF. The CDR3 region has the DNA TGCGCCAGCAGCTTGAGCACAGGGGGCGCAGGGACTGAAGCTTTCTTT.

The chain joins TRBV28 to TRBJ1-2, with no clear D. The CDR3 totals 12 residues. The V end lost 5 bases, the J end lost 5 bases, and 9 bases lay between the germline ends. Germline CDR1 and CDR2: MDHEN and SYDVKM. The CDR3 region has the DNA TGTGCCAGCAGTCTTAGCGGGTATGGCTACACCTTC. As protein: CASSLSGYGYTF.

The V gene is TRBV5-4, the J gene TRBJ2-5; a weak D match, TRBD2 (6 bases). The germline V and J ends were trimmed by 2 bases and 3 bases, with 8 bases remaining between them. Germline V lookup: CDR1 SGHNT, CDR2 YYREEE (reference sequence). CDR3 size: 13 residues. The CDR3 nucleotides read TGTGCCAGCAGCTTTGGCGGGAAAGAGACCCAGTACTTC. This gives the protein CASSFGGKETQYF.

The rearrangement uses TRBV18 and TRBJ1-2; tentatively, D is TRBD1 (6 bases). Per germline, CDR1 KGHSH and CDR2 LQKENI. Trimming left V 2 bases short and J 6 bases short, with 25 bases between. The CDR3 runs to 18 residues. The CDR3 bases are TGTGCCAGCTCACCAGTCCAGGGGATGAATAGGGCCTCTGATGGCTACACCTTC. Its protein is CASSPVQGMNRASDGYTF.

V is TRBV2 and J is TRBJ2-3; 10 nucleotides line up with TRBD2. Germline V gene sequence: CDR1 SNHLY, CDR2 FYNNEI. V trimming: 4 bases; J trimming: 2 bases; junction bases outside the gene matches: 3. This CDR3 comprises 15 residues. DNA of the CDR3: TGTGCCAGCAGTGGCGGACTAGCGGACACAGATACGCAGTATTTT. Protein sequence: CASSGGLADTDTQYF.

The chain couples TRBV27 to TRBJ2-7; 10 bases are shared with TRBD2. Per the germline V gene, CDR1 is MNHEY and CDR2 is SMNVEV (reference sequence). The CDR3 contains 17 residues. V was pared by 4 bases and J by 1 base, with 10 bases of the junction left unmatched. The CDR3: CASSSSGTSAGSYEQYF. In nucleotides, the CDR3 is TGTGCCAGCAGTTCATCCGGGACTAGCGCGGGGTCCTACGAGCAGTACTTC.

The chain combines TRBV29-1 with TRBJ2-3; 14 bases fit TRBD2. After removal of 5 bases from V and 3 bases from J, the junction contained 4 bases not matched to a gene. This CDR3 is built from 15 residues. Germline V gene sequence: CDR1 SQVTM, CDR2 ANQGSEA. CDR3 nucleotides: TGCAGCGTTTCGACTAGCGGGGGGGGGACAGATACGCAGTATTTT. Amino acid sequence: CSVSTSGGGTDTQYF.

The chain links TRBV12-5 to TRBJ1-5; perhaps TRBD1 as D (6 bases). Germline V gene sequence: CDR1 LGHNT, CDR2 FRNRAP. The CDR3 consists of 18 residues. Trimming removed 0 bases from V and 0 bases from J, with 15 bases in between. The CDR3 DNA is TGTGCTAGTGGTTTGGTAGAGGGGGGATCTTATAGCAATCAGCCCCAGCATTTT. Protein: CASGLVEGGSYSNQPQHF.

The CDR3 DNA is TGTGCCACCAGCAGAGAGTGGAATGCCGAGGAGACCCAGTACTTC. Translating gives CATSREWNAEETQYF. The chain is built from TRBV15 and TRBJ2-5; no clear D gene. The germline V gene has CDR1 LNHNV and CDR2 YYDKDF (reference sequence). The CDR3 extends over 15 amino acids. V dropped 0 bases and J dropped 5 bases, with 13 bases sitting between them.

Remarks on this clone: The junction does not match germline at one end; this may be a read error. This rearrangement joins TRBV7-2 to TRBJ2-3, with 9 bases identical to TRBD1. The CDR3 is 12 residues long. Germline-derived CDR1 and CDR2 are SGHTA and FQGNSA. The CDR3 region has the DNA TGTGCCAGCAGCTTAGCGGGGACAGGGAGGGATTTT. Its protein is CASSLAGTGRDF.

The CDR3 DNA follows: TGTGCCAGTAGCACTCATACCGGGACAGGAAACACCATATATTTT. This gives the protein CASSTHTGTGNTIYF. This chain links TRBV19 with TRBJ1-3; D may be TRBD1 (6 bases). CDR3 length equals 15 residues. Trimming took 6 bases from V and 4 from J, leaving 16 bases between them. From germline, CDR1 is LNHDA and CDR2 SQIVND (reference sequence). Combining the CDR3 with reference TRBV19 and TRBJ1-3 gives the whole variable domain DGGITQSPKYLFRKEGQNVTLSCEQNLNHDAMYWYRQDPGQGLRLIYYSQIVNDFQKGDIAEGYSVSREKKESFPLTVTSAQKNPTAFYLCASSTHTGTGNTIYFGEGSWLTVV.

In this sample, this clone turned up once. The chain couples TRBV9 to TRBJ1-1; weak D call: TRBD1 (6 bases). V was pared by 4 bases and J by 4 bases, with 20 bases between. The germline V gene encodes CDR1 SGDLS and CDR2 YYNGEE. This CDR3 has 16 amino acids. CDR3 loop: CASSPLGGTGSTEAFF. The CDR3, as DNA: TGTGCCAGCAGCCCTCTCGGGGGCACGGGTAGCACTGAAGCTTTCTTT.

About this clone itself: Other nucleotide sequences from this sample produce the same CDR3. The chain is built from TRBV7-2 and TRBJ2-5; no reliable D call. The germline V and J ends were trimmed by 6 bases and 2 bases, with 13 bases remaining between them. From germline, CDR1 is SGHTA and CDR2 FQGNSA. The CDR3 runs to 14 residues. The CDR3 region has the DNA TGTGCCAGCAGTTTAATACGAACACAAGAGACCCAGTACTTC. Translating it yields CASSLIRTQETQYF.

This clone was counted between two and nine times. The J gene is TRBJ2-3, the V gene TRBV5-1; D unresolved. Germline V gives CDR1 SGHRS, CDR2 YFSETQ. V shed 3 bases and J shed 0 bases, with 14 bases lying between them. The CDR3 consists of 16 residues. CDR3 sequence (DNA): TGCGCCAGCAGCTCCCCAAGGAAGGGAAGCACAGATACGCAGTATTTT. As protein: CASSSPRKGSTDTQYF.

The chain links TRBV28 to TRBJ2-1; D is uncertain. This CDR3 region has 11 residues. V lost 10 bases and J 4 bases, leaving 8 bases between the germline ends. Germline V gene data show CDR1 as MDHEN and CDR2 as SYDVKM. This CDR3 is CAIGRYNEQFF. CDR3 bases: TGTGCCATCGGACGATACAATGAGCAGTTCTTC.

The chain's CDR3 is CASSQPPSGANVLTF. The CDR3 nucleotides are TGCGCCAGCAGTCAACCACCCTCTGGGGCCAACGTCCTGACTTTC. The genes are TRBV5-1 and TRBJ2-6; D is unresolved. The CDR3 is 15 amino acids. Germline V gene data show CDR1 as SGHRS and CDR2 as YFSETQ. V gave up 5 bases and J gave up 0 bases, with 9 bases separating them.

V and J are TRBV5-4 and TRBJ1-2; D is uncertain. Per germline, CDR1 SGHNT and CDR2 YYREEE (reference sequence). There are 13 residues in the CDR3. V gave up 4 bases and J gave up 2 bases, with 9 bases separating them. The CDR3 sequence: CASSADGNYGYTF. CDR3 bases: TGTGCCAGCAGCGCGGACGGGAACTATGGCTACACCTTC. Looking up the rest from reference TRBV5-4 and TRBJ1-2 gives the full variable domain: ETGVTQSPTHLIKTRGQQVTLRCSSQSGHNTVSWYQQALGQGPQFIFQYYREEENGRGNFPPRFSGLQFPNYSSELNVNALELDDSALYLCASSADGNYGYTFGSGTRLTVV.

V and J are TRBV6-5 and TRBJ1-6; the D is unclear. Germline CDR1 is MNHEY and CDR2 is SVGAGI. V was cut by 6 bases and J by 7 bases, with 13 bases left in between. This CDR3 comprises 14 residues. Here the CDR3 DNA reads TGTGCCAGCAGCCAAGGTGGGTCCAATTCACCCCTCCACTTT. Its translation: CASSQGGSNSPLHF.